A single T cell receptor (beta chain) is shown here with its context. Some clones are missing from TCRdb's copy, which holds only in-frame ones; the method was immunoSEQ multiplex PCR. The profile shows some 67,000 clones, 95% to 98% of them singletons. V was clipped by 4 bases and J by 1 base, with 14 bases between them. The CDR3 totals 15 residues. Germline CDR1 SGHNT, CDR2 YYREEE (reference sequence). The sample originates from a study of technical replicates of blood from four donors. The sequence was collected from a human donor in good health. The chain is built from TRBV5-4 and TRBJ2-5; possibly TRBD2 for D (6 bases). Sample: T cells isolated from PBMCs. Written as DNA, the CDR3 is TGTGCCAGCAGCCTCGACCGGGACTCCCAAGAGACCCAGTACTTC. This encodes CASSLDRDSQETQYF.